The 11 T cell receptor beta chains presented below share a single source sample, sequenced in a study of blood T cell repertoires in COVID-19. Clones were read by immunoSEQ multiplex PCR, and TCRdb kept only the in-frame ones, dropping some. The sample lists 90,000 to 140,000 clones; 65% to 90% were seen once. Sequenced sample: peripheral blood. Source of these receptors: a man at least 80 years old with acute or convalescent COVID-19.

The gene calls are TRBV7-8 and TRBJ2-7, with TRBD2 matching 10 bases. Germline V gives CDR1 SGHVS, CDR2 FQNEAQ. The CDR3 covers 15 residues. J was trimmed by 9 bases and V by 5 bases; bases with no gene match: 13. In nucleotides, the CDR3 is TGTGCCAGCAGCCAAAGACTAGCGGGTGCACCGGCGCAGTACTTC. It specifies CASSQRLAGAPAQYF.

This rearrangement joins TRBV29-1 to TRBJ2-1, with 9 bases lining up with TRBD1. V shed 3 bases and J 6 bases; nucleotides not matched to a gene: 12. Per the germline V gene, CDR1 is SQVTM and CDR2 is ANQGSEA. This CDR3 region has 16 residues. The CDR3 sequence is CSVEGLPGQGPNEQFF. CDR3 nucleotides: TGCAGCGTTGAGGGGTTGCCGGGACAGGGACCCAATGAGCAGTTCTTC.

This sequence joins TRBV30 and TRBJ1-1; the D gene is possibly TRBD1 (5 bases). Germline V CDR1 and CDR2: GTSNPN, SVGIG (reference sequence). V was cut by 3 bases and J by 1 base, with 9 bases left in between. This CDR3 comprises 13 residues. CDR3 sequence (DNA): TGTGCCTGGAGAAGACAGCCGAACACTGAAGCTTTCTTT. Translation gives CAWRRQPNTEAFF.

This chain links TRBV5-1 with TRBJ1-1; TRBD1 matches 7 bases. Germline values: CDR1 SGHRS, CDR2 YFSETQ. After removal of 2 bases from V and 1 base from J, the junction contained 2 bases not matched to a gene. This CDR3 spans 14 amino acids. CDR3 coding DNA: TGCGCCAGCAGCTTTCGACAGGGGAACACTGAAGCTTTCTTT. Translating gives CASSFRQGNTEAFF.

The chain has TRBV7-9 and TRBJ2-3; 11 bases are shared with TRBD2. This CDR3 is built from 19 residues. V was pared by 5 bases and J by 1 base, with 14 bases of the junction left unmatched. CDR1 is SEHNR, CDR2 FQNEAQ, per germline (reference sequence). CDR3 bases: TGTGCCAGCAGCGAGACTAGCGGGACAACCCTCTCTGGCACAGATACGCAGTATTTT. Its translation is CASSETSGTTLSGTDTQYF.

The chain joins TRBV5-1 to TRBJ2-3; TRBD1 agrees at 8 bases. CDR1 SGHRS and CDR2 YFSETQ come from the germline V gene. The CDR3 is 14 residues long. The trim removed 8 bases at V and 4 bases at J, leaving 9 bases unmatched. The CDR3 reads CASLKQGAPDTQYF. CDR3 nucleotide sequence: TGCGCCAGTCTCAAGCAGGGGGCTCCAGATACGCAGTATTTT.

The chain carries TRBV28 and TRBJ1-6, with D perhaps matching TRBD1 (6 bases). CDR1 MDHEN and CDR2 SYDVKM come from the germline V gene. CDR3 size: 15 residues. V lost 4 bases and J 9 bases, leaving 16 bases between the germline ends. In DNA form, the CDR3 reads TGTGCCAGCAGTTCCCCGACAGGCCGAGGTTCACCCCTCCACTTT. This codes for CASSSPTGRGSPLHF.

The V call is TRBV7-9, the J call TRBJ1-1; the D is unclear. Trimming pared 5 bases from V and 1 base from J, leaving 14 bases between. Germline values: CDR1 SEHNR, CDR2 FQNEAQ (reference sequence). This CDR3 is 15 amino acids long. CDR3 DNA sequence: TGTGCCAGCAGCCCCAGAGGTGCGCGGAACACTGAAGCTTTCTTT. It encodes CASSPRGARNTEAFF.

This sequence joins TRBV7-9 and TRBJ1-1, with TRBD1 matching 8 bases. This CDR3 region has 15 residues. The J segment lost 4 bases and the V segment lost 1 base, leaving 5 bases of the junction unmatched. CDR1 and CDR2 from the germline V gene are SEHNR and FQNEAQ (reference sequence). The CDR3 bases are TGTGCCAGCAGCTTAGTCTCCAGGGGGCCCACTGAAGCTTTCTTT. Encoded protein: CASSLVSRGPTEAFF.

Turning to this clone: Within the sample, other DNA sequences also encode this same CDR3. This rearrangement joins TRBV18 to TRBJ2-7, with TRBD1 matching 7 bases. The CDR3 covers 13 residues. In germline, CDR1 is KGHSH, CDR2 LQKENI. The V and J ends lost 4 bases and 2 bases, in that order; junction bases with no gene match: 2. The CDR3 nucleotides are TGTGCCAGCTCACTGGGACAGACCTACGAGCAGTACTTC. This gives the protein CASSLGQTYEQYF.

V usage is TRBV28 and J usage is TRBJ2-1; tentative D call: TRBD2 (6 bases). From germline, CDR1 is MDHEN and CDR2 SYDVKM. The ends were cut back, 2 bases at V and 5 bases at J, with 10 bases in the middle. This CDR3 spans 14 amino acids. CDR3: CASSLPGRNNEQFF. DNA for the CDR3: TGTGCCAGCAGTTTACCAGGGAGGAACAATGAGCAGTTCTTC.